These T cell receptor beta chains were read from a single sample in a study of cytomegalovirus exposure and HLA in healthy donors. Assay used: immunoSEQ multiplex PCR; TCRdb lists only in-frame clones, some missing. The table shows tens of thousands of clones, with 76% occurring only once. The sample consisted of PBMCs. The receptors come from a man aged 18 to 30 in good health and CMV-seronegative. Each CDR3 is given with its conserved first and last residue. Each record gives: V gene, clone size, D gene, J gene, CDR3 DNA, CDR3 protein. A D gene is named only where the DNA matches it firmly. Size is stated for part of the rows, as once, few or many counts, or as a class when the clone is expanded.

>TRBV6-1|once|NA|TRBJ1-2
TGTGCCAGCAGTGAAGGCAGGGCTAACTATGGCTACACCTTC
CASSEGRANYGYTF
>TRBV12-5|NA|TRBD1|TRBJ1-1
TGTGCTAGTGCCGGACGGACAGGGCTGAACACTGAAGCTTTCTTT
CASAGRTGLNTEAFF
>TRBV6-1|NA|NA|TRBJ1-5
TGTGCCAGCATGGGCCGTCCAGCAGGCAACGCCCAGCATTTT
CASMGRPAGNAQHF
>TRBV30|NA|TRBD1|TRBJ1-2
TGTGCCTGGAGTGTAGACAGGGGGATACGCTACACCTTC
CAWSVDRGIRYTF
>TRBV4-2|NA|TRBD2|TRBJ2-5
TGTGCCAGCAGCCAAGAGGCGGCTAGCGGGGTTCTGAGGGGGCAAGAGACCCAGTACTTC
CASSQEAASGVLRGQETQYF
>TRBV4-2|NA|NA|TRBJ2-2
TGTGCCAGCAGCCAAGTCGGCGGGGAGCTGTTTTTT
CASSQVGGELFF
>TRBV7-2|NA|TRBD2|TRBJ2-3
TGTGCCAGCAGCTCCTCTTCTAGCGGGGGCGCTCGCCGGGATACGCAGTATTTT
CASSSSSSGGARRDTQYF
>TRBV7-2|NA|TRBD2|TRBJ2-3
TGTGCCAGCAGCTTAGCTCCAGCGGGGGACCCAGATACGCAGTATTTT
CASSLAPAGDPDTQYF
>TRBV10-3|NA|NA|TRBJ1-5
TGTGCCGCGAGCCCCCGCGGGGGTAGCAATCAGCCCCAGCATTTT
CAASPRGGSNQPQHF
>TRBV6-4|NA|NA|TRBJ1-1
TGTGCCAGCATGGGCAGAAACACTGAAGCTTTCTTT
CASMGRNTEAFF
>TRBV5-1|NA|NA|TRBJ2-1
TGCGCCAGCAGCCCCCAGAGGGGGACATACAATGAGCAGTTCTTC
CASSPQRGTYNEQFF
>TRBV4-3|few|NA|TRBJ1-6
TGCGCCAGCAGCCAAGGATCTCGTCCAGTCAGGGTACACTCACCCCTCCACTTT
CASSQGSRPVRVHSPLHF
>TRBV5-1|NA|TRBD1|TRBJ1-3
TGCGCCAGCAGCTTGAATAGGGGCCCCGGGACAGGCGCTGGAAACACCATATATTTT
CASSLNRGPGTGAGNTIYF
>TRBV30|NA|TRBD1|TRBJ2-3
TGTGCCTGGAGAGACAGGGGGACAGATACGCAGTATTTT
CAWRDRGTDTQYF
>TRBV19|NA|NA|TRBJ1-2
TGTGCCAGTAGTTACCAAGGGGGTGGCTACACCTTC
CASSYQGGGYTF
>TRBV11-2|NA|TRBD1|TRBJ2-4
TGTGCCAGCAGCCTAAGCAGGGGGCCCACCCCGGTAGCCAAAAACATTCAGTACTTC
CASSLSRGPTPVAKNIQYF
>TRBV7-8|few|NA|TRBJ1-5
TGTGCCAGCAGCTTAGGACGGAAGACAAGCAATCAGCCCCAGCATTTT
CASSLGRKTSNQPQHF
>TRBV13|NA|TRBD1|TRBJ2-7
TGTGCCAGCAGCTTCCTCCTGACAGGGGGCGAGCAGTACTTC
CASSFLLTGGEQYF
>TRBV5-1|few|TRBD2|TRBJ2-3
TGCGCCAGCAGCTTGACTAGCGGAGATACGCAGTATTTT
CASSLTSGDTQYF
>TRBV28|NA|NA|TRBJ1-2
TGTGCCAGCAGTTTAGGATCCAGGGCCCGCACCTTC
CASSLGSRARTF
>TRBV6-1|NA|NA|TRBJ1-3
TGTGCCAGCAGCGACAGCAGACGAGGAAACACCATATATTTT
CASSDSRRGNTIYF
>TRBV2|few|TRBD2|TRBJ2-7
TGTGCCAGCAGTGATGGGGCTGGACTAGCGGATTACGAGCAGTACTTC
CASSDGAGLADYEQYF
>TRBV29-1|NA|NA|TRBJ2-6
TGCAGCGTTGAAGACCCCCAAAGGCTGCGACACCCGACCTCTGGGGCCAACGTCCTGACTTTC
CSVEDPQRLRHPTSGANVLTF
>TRBV28|NA|NA|TRBJ2-3
TGTGCCAGCAGTTTTGAGGCGTCGGGCACAGATACGCAGTATTTT
CASSFEASGTDTQYF
>TRBV18|NA|TRBD1|TRBJ2-2
TGTGCCAGCTCACCTGGGACAGGCCGTTTGGAGCTGTTTTTT
CASSPGTGRLELFF
>TRBV15|NA|NA|TRBJ1-5
TGTGCCACCAGCCAGGGGTCGTTGGGACAGCCCCAGCATTTT
CATSQGSLGQPQHF
>TRBV13|NA|TRBD1|TRBJ2-7
TGTGCCAGCAGCTTAAGGTTCCGGGACAGAGGAGGCTACGAGCAGTACTTC
CASSLRFRDRGGYEQYF
>TRBV11-2|NA|TRBD2|TRBJ2-3
TGTGCCAGCAGCTTTCTGAGCGGGGGCGGAGATACGCAGTATTTT
CASSFLSGGGDTQYF
>TRBV9|once|NA|TRBJ2-2
TGTGCCAGCAGCCCCCGCTTGGGTAGCTGGAACACCGGGGAGCTGTTTTTT
CASSPRLGSWNTGELFF
>TRBV6-5|few|TRBD1|TRBJ1-5
TGTGCCAGCAGCTTGTCAGGGGGGAACAATCAGCCCCAGCATTTT
CASSLSGGNNQPQHF
>TRBV15|NA|NA|TRBJ2-3
TGTGCCACCAGCGTAAACCTAGCGCGTAGCACAGATACGCAGTATTTT
CATSVNLARSTDTQYF
>TRBV7-2|NA|TRBD2|TRBJ2-5
TGTGCCAGCAGCCGGACTAGCGGGGAGGAGACCCAGTACTTC
CASSRTSGEETQYF
>TRBV5-6|NA|NA|TRBJ2-7
TGTGCCAGCAGCTTTTTAACAGGAGATCCCTACGAGCAGTACTTC
CASSFLTGDPYEQYF
>TRBV6-1|NA|TRBD2|TRBJ2-7
TGTGCCAGCAGCGGACTAGCGGGGGGGCCTGGTGAGCAGTACTTC
CASSGLAGGPGEQYF
>TRBV5-4|once|TRBD1|TRBJ2-4
TGTGCCAGCAGCTACGGACAGGAGCTAGCCAAAAACATTCAGTACTTC
CASSYGQELAKNIQYF
>TRBV19|once|NA|TRBJ1-3
TGTGCCAGTAACCCCACGGGGGGAAACACCATATATTTT
CASNPTGGNTIYF
>TRBV6-1|NA|TRBD1|TRBJ1-2
TGTGCCAGCAGTGACAGGGACAGGGGTGGCTACACCTTC
CASSDRDRGGYTF
>TRBV7-6|NA|TRBD2|TRBJ2-1
TGTGCCAGCAGCCGGACTAGCGGGGGCTTCAATGAGCAGTTCTTC
CASSRTSGGFNEQFF
>TRBV7-9|NA|TRBD1|TRBJ1-1
TGTGCCAGCAGCTCGGGACAGGTGAGGACTGAAGCTTTCTTT
CASSSGQVRTEAFF
>TRBV12-5|NA|TRBD1|TRBJ1-3
TGTGCTAGTGGTTTGGTACAGGGGACAGGGGCTCTCTCTGGAAACACCATATATTTT
CASGLVQGTGALSGNTIYF
>TRBV30|NA|NA|TRBJ2-7
TGTGCCTGGAGTGTAGGGGCCGCTAACACCTACGAGCAGTACTTC
CAWSVGAANTYEQYF
>TRBV5-4|NA|NA|TRBJ1-6
TGTGCCAGCAGGGGTCCGGGAGGGAAAAATTCACCCCTCCACTTT
CASRGPGGKNSPLHF
>TRBV28|once|TRBD1|TRBJ1-2
TGTGCCAGCAGCCCACCTGGGACAGGGCCCTATGGCTACACCTTC
CASSPPGTGPYGYTF
>TRBV19|NA|TRBD1|TRBJ1-1
TGTGCCAGTAGTATAGAGTCCCCGGAGACAGGGGGCGAGGACACTGAAGCTTTCTTT
CASSIESPETGGEDTEAFF
>TRBV15|NA|TRBD2|TRBJ2-5
TGTGCCACCAGCACCCCCAGCGGGGGGGATATAGAGACCCAGTACTTC
CATSTPSGGDIETQYF
>TRBV19|NA|NA|TRBJ2-3
TGTGCCAGTAGTATCGAGGGGGGGCAAGATACGCAGTATTTT
CASSIEGGQDTQYF
>TRBV5-4|once|NA|TRBJ2-5
TGTGCCAGCACTTCGGAGGGCCTCGTTCAAGAGACCCAGTACTTC
CASTSEGLVQETQYF
>TRBV28|NA|TRBD1|TRBJ2-3
TGTGCCAGCCCTCCAGGGGGCAGGGGCACAGATACGCAGTATTTT
CASPPGGRGTDTQYF
>TRBV27|few|TRBD1|TRBJ2-1
TGTGCCAGCAGTTTAAAAAGGACAGGTTTGGGCAATGAGCAGTTCTTC
CASSLKRTGLGNEQFF
>TRBV5-1|NA|NA|TRBJ2-7
TGCGCCAGCAGCTTGAGTACAGTAAACTACGAGCAGTACTTC
CASSLSTVNYEQYF